A selection of T cell receptor beta chains follows, all from one sample in a study of shared clonotypes between healthy human individuals. Sequenced by immunoSEQ multiplex PCR; TCRdb stores in-frame clones only, minus some. The sample lists roughly 500,000 clones; 70% to 80% were seen once. Material for sequencing was PBMCs. These receptors came from a woman in her thirties or forties in good health. Some clones in this sample may be carry-over from other donors' samples. CDR3s include the opening cysteine and the closing phenylalanine or tryptophan. The D gene is left open where the match is weak. Where a row states a size, it is once, few, many or the class of an expanded clone; other rows omit it.

V gene: TRBV9; J gene: TRBJ2-2; clone size: once; D gene: TRBD2; CDR3 protein: CASSEGLAGKTGTGELFF; CDR3 DNA: TGTGCCAGCAGCGAGGGACTAGCGGGAAAGACGGGCACCGGGGAGCTGTTTTTT
V gene: TRBV5-4; J gene: TRBJ2-1; clone size: once; D gene: .; CDR3 protein: CASSLARISGYNEQFF; CDR3 DNA: TGTGCCAGCAGCTTAGCCAGAATTAGCGGTTACAATGAGCAGTTCTTC
V gene: TRBV4-1; J gene: TRBJ1-3; clone size: .; D gene: .; CDR3 protein: CASSQGLGRRGNTIYF; CDR3 DNA: TGCGCCAGCAGCCAAGGATTGGGCAGGAGGGGAAACACCATATATTTT
V gene: TRBV5-8; J gene: TRBJ2-7; clone size: .; D gene: .; CDR3 protein: CASSLAPSRVYEQYF; CDR3 DNA: TGTGCCAGCAGCTTGGCTCCCAGCCGGGTATACGAGCAGTACTTC
V gene: TRBV7-9; J gene: TRBJ2-5; clone size: .; D gene: TRBD2; CDR3 protein: CASSLAGLAGTSGTQYF; CDR3 DNA: TGTGCCAGCAGCTTAGCGGGACTAGCGGGGACAAGTGGGACCCAGTACTTC
V gene: TRBV7-3; J gene: TRBJ2-3; clone size: .; D gene: .; CDR3 protein: CASSSGSTDTQYF; CDR3 DNA: TGTGCCAGCAGCTCGGGGTCCACAGATACGCAGTATTTT
V gene: TRBV30; J gene: TRBJ2-2; clone size: .; D gene: .; CDR3 protein: CALNPANTGELFF; CDR3 DNA: TGTGCCTTAAACCCCGCTAACACCGGGGAGCTGTTTTTT
V gene: TRBV7-6; J gene: TRBJ2-1; clone size: .; D gene: TRBD1; CDR3 protein: CASSLVRTGLGKDQFF; CDR3 DNA: TGTGCCAGCAGCTTAGTTAGGACAGGCCTTGGGAAGGACCAGTTCTTC
V gene: TRBV28; J gene: TRBJ2-7; clone size: few; D gene: .; CDR3 protein: CASSSSGTYEQYF; CDR3 DNA: TGTGCCAGCAGTTCCAGCGGAACCTACGAGCAGTACTTC
V gene: TRBV30; J gene: TRBJ2-7; clone size: .; D gene: .; CDR3 protein: CAWTSGDSYEQYF; CDR3 DNA: TGTGCCTGGACGTCAGGGGATTCCTACGAGCAGTACTTC
V gene: TRBV5-1; J gene: TRBJ2-2; clone size: .; D gene: .; CDR3 protein: CASSGGPANTGELFF; CDR3 DNA: TGCGCCAGCAGCGGTGGTCCGGCGAACACCGGGGAGCTGTTTTTT
V gene: TRBV2; J gene: TRBJ2-7; clone size: .; D gene: .; CDR3 protein: CASSDRGYEQYF; CDR3 DNA: TGTGCCAGCAGTGACAGAGGATACGAGCAGTACTTC
V gene: TRBV30; J gene: TRBJ2-1; clone size: .; D gene: TRBD2; CDR3 protein: CAWSVRLAGGPSPYNEQFF; CDR3 DNA: TGTGCCTGGAGTGTACGGCTAGCGGGAGGGCCGTCCCCCTACAATGAGCAGTTCTTC
V gene: TRBV28; J gene: TRBJ2-7; clone size: .; D gene: .; CDR3 protein: CATQRQQLSYEQYF; CDR3 DNA: TGTGCCACCCAACGACAGCAGCTCTCCTACGAGCAGTACTTC
V gene: TRBV18; J gene: TRBJ1-2; clone size: .; D gene: .; CDR3 protein: CASSILPRAENYGYTF; CDR3 DNA: TGTGCCAGCTCCATCTTACCCAGGGCCGAGAACTATGGCTACACCTTC
V gene: TRBV18; J gene: TRBJ2-5; clone size: once; D gene: .; CDR3 protein: CASSPPGPHQETQYF; CDR3 DNA: TGTGCCAGCTCACCACCGGGTCCCCACCAAGAGACCCAGTACTTC
V gene: TRBV5-6; J gene: TRBJ1-4; clone size: few; D gene: TRBD1; CDR3 protein: CASSPGTGSTNEKLFF; CDR3 DNA: TGTGCCAGCAGCCCTGGGACAGGGTCAACTAATGAAAAACTGTTTTTT
V gene: TRBV6-9; J gene: TRBJ1-1; clone size: .; D gene: .; CDR3 protein: CASSYSISTEAFF; CDR3 DNA: TGTGCCAGCAGTTACTCTATCAGCACTGAAGCTTTCTTT
V gene: TRBV4-1; J gene: TRBJ2-7; clone size: .; D gene: .; CDR3 protein: CASSHTGFSSYEQYF; CDR3 DNA: TGCGCCAGCAGCCATACAGGGTTTAGCTCCTACGAGCAGTACTTC
V gene: TRBV29-1; J gene: TRBJ1-4; clone size: .; D gene: .; CDR3 protein: CSGRQGGNEKLFF; CDR3 DNA: TGCAGCGGCAGGCAGGGAGGTAATGAAAAACTGTTTTTT